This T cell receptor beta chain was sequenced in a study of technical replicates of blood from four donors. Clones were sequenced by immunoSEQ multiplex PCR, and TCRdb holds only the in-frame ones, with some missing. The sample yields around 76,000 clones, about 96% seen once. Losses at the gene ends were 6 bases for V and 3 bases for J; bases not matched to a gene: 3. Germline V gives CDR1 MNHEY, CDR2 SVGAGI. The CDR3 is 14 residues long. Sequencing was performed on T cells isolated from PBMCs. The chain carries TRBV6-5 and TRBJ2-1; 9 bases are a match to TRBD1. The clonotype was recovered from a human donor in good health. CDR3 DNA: TGTGCCAGCAGGGGGACAGGGAACTACAATGAGCAGTTCTTC. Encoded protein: CASRGTGNYNEQFF.